Each of the 8 T cell receptor beta chains below was sequenced from the same sample in a study of PD-1 blockade in classical Hodgkin lymphoma. Repertoires were generated with immunoSEQ multiplex PCR, while TCRdb's copy carries only in-frame clones and drops some. The profile shows 20,000 or so clones, approximately 88% of them singletons. As to time point: cycle 4 day 1 (C4D1), after more than 5 weeks of nivolumab. No patient escaped relapse after autologous stem cell transplantation, and brentuximab vedotin exposure varied. Sample: peripheral blood mononuclear cells (PBMCs), taken before the fourth cycle of nivolumab. These receptors all come from a human donor with classical Hodgkin lymphoma.

The gene calls are TRBV5-1 and TRBJ2-7, with 7 bases aligning to TRBD2. CDR1 is SGHRS and CDR2 is YFSETQ in the germline V gene. J was trimmed by 2 bases and V by 7 bases; bases with no gene match: 6. This CDR3 contains 13 residues. The CDR3 region has the DNA TGCGCCAGCCGCCAAGCGGGAACCTACGAGCAGTACTTC. Residues: CASRQAGTYEQYF.

In this sample, this clone turned up a few times. The chain is built from TRBV30 and TRBJ2-5; possibly TRBD1 for D (6 bases). CDR3 size: 14 residues. From germline, CDR1 is GTSNPN and CDR2 SVGIG (reference sequence). Trimming took 0 bases from V and 5 from J, leaving 13 bases between them. CDR3 in amino acids: CAWSVRGRGETQYF. CDR3 DNA sequence: TGTGCCTGGAGTGTACGGGGCAGGGGTGAGACCCAGTACTTC.

The chain has TRBV10-2 and TRBJ2-2; 13 nucleotides agree with TRBD2. The CDR3 spans 21 residues. The junction had 12 bases not matched to a gene; V was cut back by 2 bases and J by 0 bases. CDR1 is WSHSY, CDR2 SAAADI, per germline. CDR3 sequence reads: CASSEMGDGTSGVSNTGELFF. The CDR3 nucleotides read TGCGCCAGCAGTGAGATGGGGGATGGGACTAGCGGGGTATCGAACACCGGGGAGCTGTTTTTT.

This chain joins TRBV19 and TRBJ2-1, with D unresolved. The V end lost 0 bases, the J end lost 6 bases, and 9 bases lay between the germline ends. Germline CDR1 and CDR2: LNHDA and SQIVND (reference sequence). This CDR3 is built from 14 residues. CDR3 nucleotide sequence: TGTGCCAGTAGTATAGATAGGCTCGTCAATGAGCAGTTCTTC. The encoded protein is CASSIDRLVNEQFF.

The chain recombines TRBV27 with TRBJ2-1; TRBD2 agrees at 12 bases. The trim removed 6 bases at V and 7 bases at J, leaving 7 bases unmatched. Germline V lookup: CDR1 MNHEY, CDR2 SMNVEV (reference sequence). This CDR3 has 15 amino acids. The CDR3 DNA follows: TGTGCCAGCAGGTTACTAGCGGGGGGAATGAATGAGCAGTTCTTC. Protein: CASRLLAGGMNEQFF.

The chain combines TRBV18 with TRBJ1-1, with 7 bases lining up with TRBD1. The CDR3 consists of 16 residues. Germline CDR1 reads KGHSH; CDR2 reads LQKENI. V shed 4 bases, J shed 1 base, and the junction held 9 bases outside the gene matches. This CDR3 is CASSRGAGTENTEAFF. As DNA, the CDR3 is TGTGCCAGCTCACGGGGTGCCGGGACAGAGAACACTGAAGCTTTCTTT.

This clone was observed once. V gene TRBV4-1 combines with J gene TRBJ2-5; the D gene could be TRBD1 or TRBD2 (5 bases each). Germline CDR1 is MGHRA and CDR2 is YSYEKL. This CDR3 has 15 residues. The ends were cut back, 0 bases at V and 5 bases at J, with 13 bases in the middle. The CDR3 sequence is CASSQEGDGKETQYF. The CDR3 DNA reads as TGCGCCAGCAGCCAAGAAGGGGACGGCAAGGAGACCCAGTACTTC.

The gene calls are TRBV4-1 and TRBJ2-1; 7 bases align to TRBD2. This CDR3 is built from 15 residues. The trim removed 4 bases at V and 6 bases at J, leaving 9 bases unmatched. Germline V gene sequence: CDR1 MGHRA, CDR2 YSYEKL. The CDR3 loop reads CASSRSGLVTNEQFF. As DNA, the CDR3 is TGCGCCAGCAGCCGCAGTGGACTAGTAACCAATGAGCAGTTCTTC.